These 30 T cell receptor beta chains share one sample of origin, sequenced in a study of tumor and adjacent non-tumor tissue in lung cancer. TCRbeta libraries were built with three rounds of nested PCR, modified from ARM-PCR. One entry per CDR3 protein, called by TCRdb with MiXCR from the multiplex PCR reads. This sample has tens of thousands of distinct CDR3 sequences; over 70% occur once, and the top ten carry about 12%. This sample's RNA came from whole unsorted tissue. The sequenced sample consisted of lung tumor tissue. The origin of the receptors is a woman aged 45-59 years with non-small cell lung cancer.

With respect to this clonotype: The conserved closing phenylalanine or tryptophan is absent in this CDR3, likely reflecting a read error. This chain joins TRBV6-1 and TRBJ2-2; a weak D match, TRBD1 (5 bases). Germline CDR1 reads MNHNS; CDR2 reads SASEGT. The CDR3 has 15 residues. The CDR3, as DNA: TGTGCTAGCAGTGATCAGGACACCCATATCGGGGAGCTGTTTTCT. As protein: CASSDQDTHIGELFS.

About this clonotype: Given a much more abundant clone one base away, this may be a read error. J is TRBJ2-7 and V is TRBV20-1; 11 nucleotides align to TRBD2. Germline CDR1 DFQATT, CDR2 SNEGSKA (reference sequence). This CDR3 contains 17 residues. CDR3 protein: CNAGPSQLAGASYEQYF. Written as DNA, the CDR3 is TGCAATGCCGGCCCCTCACAACTAGCGGGAGCTTCCTACGAGCAGTACTTC.

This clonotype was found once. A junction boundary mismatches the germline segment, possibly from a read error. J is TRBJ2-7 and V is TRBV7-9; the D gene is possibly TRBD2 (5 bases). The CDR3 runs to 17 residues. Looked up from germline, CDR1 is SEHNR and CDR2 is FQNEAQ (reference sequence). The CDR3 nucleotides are TGTGCCTGCAGCTTAGACTCACTAGATTTCGGCTCCTACGAGCAGTACTTC. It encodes CACSLDSLDFGSYEQYF. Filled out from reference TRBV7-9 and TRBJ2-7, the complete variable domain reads DTGVSQNPRHKITKRGQNVTFRCDPISEHNRLYWYRQTLGQGPEFLTYFQNEAQLEKSRLLSDRFSAERPKGSFSTLEIQRTEQGDSAMYLCACSLDSLDFGSYEQYFGPGTRLTVT.

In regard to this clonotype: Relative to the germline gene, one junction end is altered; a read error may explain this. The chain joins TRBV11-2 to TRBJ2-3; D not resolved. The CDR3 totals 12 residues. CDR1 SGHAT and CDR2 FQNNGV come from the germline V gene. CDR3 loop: CANSEFRDTQYF. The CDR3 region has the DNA TGCGCCAATAGTGAGTTCCGGGATACGCAGTATTTT.

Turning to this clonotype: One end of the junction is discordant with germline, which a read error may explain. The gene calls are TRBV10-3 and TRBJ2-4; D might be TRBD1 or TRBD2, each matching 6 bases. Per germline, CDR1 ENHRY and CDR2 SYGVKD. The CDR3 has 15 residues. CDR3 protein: CAISEGGLTKNTQYF. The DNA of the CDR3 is TGTGCCATCAGTGAGGGGGGGCTAACCAAAAACACTCAGTACTTC.

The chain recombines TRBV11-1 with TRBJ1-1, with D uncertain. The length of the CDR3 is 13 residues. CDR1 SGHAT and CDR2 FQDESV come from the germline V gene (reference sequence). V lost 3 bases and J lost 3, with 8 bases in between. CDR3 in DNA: TGTGCCAGCAGCTTTCAGGAGGACACTGAAGCTTTCTTT. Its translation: CASSFQEDTEAFF.

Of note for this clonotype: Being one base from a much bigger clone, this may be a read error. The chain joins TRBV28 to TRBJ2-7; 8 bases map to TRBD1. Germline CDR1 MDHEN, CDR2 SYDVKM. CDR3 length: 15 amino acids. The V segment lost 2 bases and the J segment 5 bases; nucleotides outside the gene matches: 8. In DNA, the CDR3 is TGTGCCAGCAGTTTACCCAGGACAGGGATAGACGAGCAGTACTTC. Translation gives CASSLPRTGIDEQYF.

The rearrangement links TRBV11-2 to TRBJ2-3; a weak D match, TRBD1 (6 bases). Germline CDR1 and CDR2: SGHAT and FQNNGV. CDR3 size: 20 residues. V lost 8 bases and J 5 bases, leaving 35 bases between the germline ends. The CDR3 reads CASGLIGNRGSSLRGDTQYF. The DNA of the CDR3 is TGTGCCAGCGGCCTGATCGGAAATAGGGGGAGTTCCCTAAGAGGAGATACGCAGTATTTT.

The CDR3 sequence is CASSRYAGGTGNEQFF. The CDR3 region has the DNA TGTGCCAGCAGCAGATATGCGGGAGGGACTGGGAATGAGCAGTTCTTC. The rearrangement links TRBV14 to TRBJ2-1, with 9 bases fitting TRBD2. The germline CDR1 and CDR2 sequences are SGHDN and FVKESK. This CDR3 is 16 amino acids long. The junction had 12 bases not matched to a gene; V was cut back by 5 bases and J by 7 bases. Complete variable domain (other parts from reference TRBV14 and TRBJ2-1): EAGVTQFPSHSVIEKGQTVTLRCDPISGHDNLYWYRRVMGKEIKFLLHFVKESKQDESGMPNNRFLAERTGGTYSTLKVQPAELEDSGVYFCASSRYAGGTGNEQFFGPGTRLTVL.

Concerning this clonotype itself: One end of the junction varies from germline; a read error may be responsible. CDR3 nucleotides: TGTACCAGCAGCCAAACCGACCGACAAGAGACCCAGAACTTC. This sequence encodes CTSSQTDRQETQNF. This chain links TRBV14 with TRBJ2-5; D unclear. CDR3 length: 14 amino acids. Germline CDR1 and CDR2: SGHDN and FVKESK. The full variable domain, rest sourced from reference TRBV14 and TRBJ2-5, is EAGVTQFPSHSVIEKGQTVTLRCDPISGHDNLYWYRRVMGKEIKFLLHFVKESKQDESGMPNNRFLAERTGGTYSTLKVQPAELEDSGVYFCTSSQTDRQETQNFGPGTRLLVL.

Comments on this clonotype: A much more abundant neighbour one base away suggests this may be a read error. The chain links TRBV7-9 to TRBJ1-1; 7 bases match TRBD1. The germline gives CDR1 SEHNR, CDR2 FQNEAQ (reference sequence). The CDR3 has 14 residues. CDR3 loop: CVSSLLGGNTEAFF. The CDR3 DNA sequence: TGTGTCAGCAGCTTACTAGGGGGCAACACTGAAGCTTTCTTT.

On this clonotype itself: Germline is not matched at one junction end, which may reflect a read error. The DNA for the CDR3 is TGTGCCAACAGCTTGGAACCGGAACAGGGTTTCACTGAGCAGTTCTTC. Protein: CANSLEPEQGFTEQFF. This chain joins TRBV11-2 and TRBJ2-1; weak D call: TRBD1 (6 bases). Germline V gene data show CDR1 as SGHAT and CDR2 as FQNNGV. The CDR3 is made up of 16 amino acids. Combining the CDR3 with reference TRBV11-2 and TRBJ2-1 gives the whole variable domain EAGVAQSPRYKIIEKRQSVAFWCNPISGHATLYWYQQILGQGPKLLIQFQNNGVVDDSQLPKDRFSAERLKGVDSTLKIQPAKLEDSAVYLCANSLEPEQGFTEQFFGPGTRLTVL.

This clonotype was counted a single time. In DNA, the CDR3 is TGTGCCAGCAGTCTATCCGACGGGAGCCACGATGAGCAGTTCTTC. Its protein is CASSLSDGSHDEQFF. The rearrangement uses TRBV12-3 or TRBV12-4 and TRBJ2-1; D may be TRBD2 (6 bases). This CDR3 comprises 15 residues. The V end was cut by 5 bases, the J end by 8 bases, with 19 bases between.

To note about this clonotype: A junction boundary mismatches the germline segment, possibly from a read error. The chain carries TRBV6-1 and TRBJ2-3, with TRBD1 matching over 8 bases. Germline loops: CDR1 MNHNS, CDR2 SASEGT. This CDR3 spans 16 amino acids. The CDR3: CASGDEQGVQLHTQYF. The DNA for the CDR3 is TGTGCCAGCGGTGACGAACAGGGGGTACAGTTGCATACGCAGTATTTT.

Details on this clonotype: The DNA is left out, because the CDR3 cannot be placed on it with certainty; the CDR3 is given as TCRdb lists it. This chain's CDR3 is CANSLYTCQRGYTF. This chain connects TRBV28 to TRBJ1-2. The germline V gene has CDR1 MDHEN and CDR2 SYDVKM. The CDR3 is 14 amino acids long, termini counted.

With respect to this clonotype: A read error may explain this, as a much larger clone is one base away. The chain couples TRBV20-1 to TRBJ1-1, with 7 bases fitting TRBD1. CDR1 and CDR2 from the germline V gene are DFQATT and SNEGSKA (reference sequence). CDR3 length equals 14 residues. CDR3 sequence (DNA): TGCGGTGCTAGAGAAGGGGGCAGGGACACTGAAGCTTTCTTT. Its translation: CGAREGGRDTEAFF.

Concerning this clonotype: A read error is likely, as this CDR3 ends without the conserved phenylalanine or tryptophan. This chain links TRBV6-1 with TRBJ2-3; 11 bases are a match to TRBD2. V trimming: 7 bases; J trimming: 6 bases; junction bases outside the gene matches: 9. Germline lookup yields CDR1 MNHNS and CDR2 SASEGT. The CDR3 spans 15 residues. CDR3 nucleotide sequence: TGTGCCAGCACAGAGTCTAGCGGGAGGACGGATACGCAGTATTAT. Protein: CASTESSGRTDTQYY.

Written as DNA, the CDR3 is TGTGCCAGCAGTTTTCCCGGGACATGGTATCAGCCCCAGCATTTT. The encoded protein is CASSFPGTWYQPQHF. The V call is TRBV28, the J call TRBJ1-5; TRBD1 is a possible D gene (6 bases). Germline lookup yields CDR1 MDHEN and CDR2 SYDVKM. The V gene lost 3 bases and the J gene lost 5 bases, with 14 bases spanning the gap. The CDR3 runs to 15 residues.

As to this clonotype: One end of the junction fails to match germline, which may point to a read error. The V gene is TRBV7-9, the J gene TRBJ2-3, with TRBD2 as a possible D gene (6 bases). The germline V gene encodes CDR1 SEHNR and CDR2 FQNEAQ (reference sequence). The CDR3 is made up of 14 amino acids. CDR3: CASSFGGSRDTQYF. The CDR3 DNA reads TGTGCCAGCAGCTTCGGGGGTAGCAGAGATACGCAGTATTTT.

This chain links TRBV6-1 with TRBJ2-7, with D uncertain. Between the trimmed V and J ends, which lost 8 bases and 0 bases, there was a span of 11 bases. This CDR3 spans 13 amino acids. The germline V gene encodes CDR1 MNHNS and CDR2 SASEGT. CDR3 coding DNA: TGTGCCAGCTCGGCAACGAGCTCCTACGAGCAGTACTTC. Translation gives CASSATSSYEQYF.

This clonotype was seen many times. This chain's CDR3 is CASSLMEDTQYF. The CDR3 DNA is TGCGCCAGCAGCTTGATGGAAGATACGCAGTATTTT. The genes are TRBV5-1 and TRBJ2-3; D gene uncertain. CDR1 and CDR2 (germline): SGHRS, YFSETQ. The CDR3 totals 12 residues. V lost 1 base and J lost 5, with 5 bases in between.

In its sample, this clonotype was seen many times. The CDR3 DNA reads TGTGCCATCAGTGAGTCTGGACAGGGGGTGAAAGAGACCCAGTACTTC. The encoded protein is CAISESGQGVKETQYF. The J gene is TRBJ2-5, the V gene TRBV10-3; 10 nucleotides match TRBD1. This CDR3 is built from 16 residues. Germline assignment: CDR1 ENHRY and CDR2 SYGVKD. The J segment lost 3 bases and the V segment lost 0 bases, leaving 4 bases of the junction unmatched.

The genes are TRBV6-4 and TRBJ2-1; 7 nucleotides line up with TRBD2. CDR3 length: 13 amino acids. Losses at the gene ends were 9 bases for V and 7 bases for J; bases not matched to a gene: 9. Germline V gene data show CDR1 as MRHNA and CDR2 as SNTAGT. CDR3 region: CARSVRETNEQFF. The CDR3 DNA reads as TGTGCCAGGAGCGTGCGGGAGACAAATGAGCAGTTCTTC.

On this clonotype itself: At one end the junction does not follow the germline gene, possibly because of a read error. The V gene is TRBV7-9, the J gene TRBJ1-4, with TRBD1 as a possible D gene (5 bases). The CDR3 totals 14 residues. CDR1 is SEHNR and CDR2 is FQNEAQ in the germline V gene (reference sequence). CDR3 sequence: CVSSRSGQNETLFF. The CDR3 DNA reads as TGTGTCAGCAGCCGATCGGGGCAAAATGAAACACTGTTTTTT.

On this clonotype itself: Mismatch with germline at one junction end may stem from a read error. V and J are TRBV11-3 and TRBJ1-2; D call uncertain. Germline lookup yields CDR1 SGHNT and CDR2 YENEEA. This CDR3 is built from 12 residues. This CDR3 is CATETGYYGYTF. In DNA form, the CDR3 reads TGTGCCACAGAGACGGGTTACTATGGTTACACCTTC.

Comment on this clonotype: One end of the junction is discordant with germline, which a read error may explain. CDR3 sequence: CASSSGQAGGLQFF. The CDR3 DNA sequence: TGTGCCAGTAGCTCAGGACAAGCAGGAGGGTTGCAGTTCTTC. This rearrangement joins TRBV11-1 to TRBJ2-1; D perhaps matches TRBD2 (6 bases). Per the germline V gene, CDR1 is SGHAT and CDR2 is FQDESV (reference sequence). The length of the CDR3 is 14 residues.

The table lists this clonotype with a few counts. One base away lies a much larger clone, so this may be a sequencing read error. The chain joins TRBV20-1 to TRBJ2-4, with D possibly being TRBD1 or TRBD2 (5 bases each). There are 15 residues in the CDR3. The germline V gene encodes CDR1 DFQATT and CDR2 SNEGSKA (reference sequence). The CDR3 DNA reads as TGCAGTACTAGAGACGCCCAGGGTGGATTGAACATTCAGTACTTC. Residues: CSTRDAQGGLNIQYF.

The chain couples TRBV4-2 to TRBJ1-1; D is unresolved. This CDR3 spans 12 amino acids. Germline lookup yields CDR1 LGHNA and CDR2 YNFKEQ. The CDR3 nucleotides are TGTCTCAGCAGCGGCATAAACACTGAAGCTTTCTTT. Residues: CLSSGINTEAFF.

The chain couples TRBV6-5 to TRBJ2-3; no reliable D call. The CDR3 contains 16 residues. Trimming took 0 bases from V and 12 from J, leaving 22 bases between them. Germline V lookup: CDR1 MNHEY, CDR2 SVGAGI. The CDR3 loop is CASSYSRFRLTDAQYF. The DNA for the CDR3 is TGTGCCAGCAGTTACTCGAGGTTTAGGTTAACAGATGCACAGTATTTT.

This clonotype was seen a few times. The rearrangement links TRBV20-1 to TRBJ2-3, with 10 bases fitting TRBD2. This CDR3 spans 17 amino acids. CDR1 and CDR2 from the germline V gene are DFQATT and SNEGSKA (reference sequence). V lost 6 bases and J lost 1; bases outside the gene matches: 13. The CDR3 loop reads CSAPSWAGTSGTDTQYF. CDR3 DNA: TGCAGTGCACCCTCGTGGGCCGGGACTAGCGGCACAGATACGCAGTATTTT.